The present TCR beta chain was sequenced within a study of monozygotic twins with cystic fibrosis. Study outcomes and limitations: Age, concordance and disease severity did not associate with shared CDR3 numbers.

The CDR3 consists of 15 residues. V shed 3 bases and J 2 bases; nucleotides not matched to a gene: 6. Germline V gene lookup returns CDR1 MGHDK and CDR2 SYGVNS. Only in-frame clones appear in the TCRdb table, and some are missing; sequencing was by immunoSEQ multiplex PCR. The sample includes more than 9,500 clones, over 80% seen only once; the top ten take 5% to 7%. Turning to this clone: Its target is unknown.

The TCR originated in a boy aged 2 to 10 with cystic fibrosis. The sample comprised blood. The chain employs TRBV25-1 and TRBJ1-1, with 7 nucleotides matching TRBD1. CDR3 DNA sequence: TGTGCCAGCAGTGATGGGACAGCCATCAACACTGAAGCTTTCTTT. Translated: CASSDGTAINTEAFF. The entire variable domain, with the rest obtained from reference TRBV25-1 and TRBJ1-1, is as follows: EADIYQTPRYLVIGTGKKITLECSQTMGHDKMYWYQQDPGMELHLIHYSYGVNSTEKGDLSSESTVSRIRTEHFPLTLESARPSHTSQYLCASSDGTAINTEAFFGQGTRLTVV.